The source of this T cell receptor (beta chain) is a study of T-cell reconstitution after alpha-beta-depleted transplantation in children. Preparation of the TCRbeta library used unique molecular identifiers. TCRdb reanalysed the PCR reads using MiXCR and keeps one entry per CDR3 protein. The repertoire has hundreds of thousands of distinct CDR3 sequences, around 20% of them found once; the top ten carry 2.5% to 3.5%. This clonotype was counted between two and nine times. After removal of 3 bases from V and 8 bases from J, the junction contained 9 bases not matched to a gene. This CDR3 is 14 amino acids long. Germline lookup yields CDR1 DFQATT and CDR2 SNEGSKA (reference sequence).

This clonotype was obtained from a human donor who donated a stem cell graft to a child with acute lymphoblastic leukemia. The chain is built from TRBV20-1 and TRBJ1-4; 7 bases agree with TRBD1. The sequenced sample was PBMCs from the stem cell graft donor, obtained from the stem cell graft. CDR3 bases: TGCAGTGCTAGGGAGACAGGGAGCAACGAAAAACTGTTTTTT. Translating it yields CSARETGSNEKLFF.